The 27 T cell receptor beta chains in this list originate from one sample, sequenced in a study of blood T cell repertoires in COVID-19 (dated by TCRdb to 2018 to 2020). Library preparation employed the immunoSEQ multiplex PCR assay. TCRdb took this table from immuneACCESS and kept in-frame rearrangements with V and J called. Such tables lack part of the clones; where checked against another copy, unresolved V genes explain under half of the gap, and the rest is unexplained. Here the sample has approximately 150,000 clones; over 75% occur a single time. The ten biggest clones cover 2% to 2.5% of the sample. Sequenced input: peripheral blood. These receptors were collected from a man between 70 and 80 years old with active COVID-19.

The chain uses TRBV6-2 or TRBV6-3 and TRBJ2-1; 8 nucleotides agree with TRBD1. The CDR3 runs 14 residues. The V and J ends lost 5 bases and 5 bases, in that order; junction bases with no gene match: 5. Germline CDR1 reads MNHEY; CDR2 reads SVGEGT. CDR3 DNA sequence: TGTGCCAGCAGTAAACGGACAGGGAACAATGAGCAGTTCTTC. Translated: CASSKRTGNNEQFF.

V and J are TRBV2 and TRBJ1-6, with 8 bases fitting TRBD1. This CDR3 region has 16 residues. The germline V gene has CDR1 SNHLY and CDR2 FYNNEI. V shed 6 bases and J 4 bases; nucleotides not matched to a gene: 8. CDR3 protein: CASRESGTGYNSPLHF. In DNA, the CDR3 is TGTGCCAGCAGGGAGTCCGGGACAGGATATAATTCACCCCTCCACTTT. The full variable domain, completed using reference TRBV2 and TRBJ1-6, is EPEVTQTPSHQVTQMGQEVILRCVPISNHLYFYWYRQILGQKVEFLVSFYNNEISEKSEIFDDQFSVERPDGSNFTLKIRSTKLEDSAMYFCASRESGTGYNSPLHFGNGTRLTVT.

This chain uses TRBV5-6 with TRBJ1-1, with a possible D match to TRBD1 (6 bases). The CDR3 sequence is 14 residues long. V lost 1 base to trimming and J lost 4 bases, with 11 bases between them. Germline loops: CDR1 SGHDT, CDR2 YYEEEE. This CDR3 reads CASSLSQGFTEAFF. In DNA form, the CDR3 reads TGTGCCAGCAGCTTGTCACAGGGCTTCACTGAAGCTTTCTTT.

This clone was counted only a few times. The rearrangement joins TRBV7-9 to TRBJ2-5; a possible D gene is TRBD2 (5 bases). The CDR3 is 16 amino acids. The germline CDR1 and CDR2 sequences are SEHNR and FQNEAQ (reference sequence). Trimming left V 1 base short and J 4 bases short, with 16 bases between. The CDR3 here is CASSLGSGVMRETQYF. For the CDR3, the DNA is TGTGCCAGCAGCTTAGGGTCCGGGGTGATGCGAGAGACCCAGTACTTC.

The chain employs TRBV10-3 and TRBJ2-1, with 7 bases identical to TRBD2. There are 13 residues in the CDR3. The V and J ends lost 7 bases and 4 bases, in that order; junction bases with no gene match: 4. Germline CDR1 is ENHRY and CDR2 is SYGVKD. For the CDR3, the DNA is TGTGCCATCAATAGCGGGTTTTACAATGAGCAGTTCTTC. It yields the protein CAINSGFYNEQFF.

V usage is TRBV29-1 and J usage is TRBJ2-7; the D gene is possibly TRBD1 (6 bases). Trimming cost V 2 bases and J 0 bases, with 11 bases left between them. Germline CDR1 reads SQVTM; CDR2 reads ANQGSEA. This CDR3 contains 14 residues. Here the CDR3 reads CSVELWDTSYEQYF. The CDR3 DNA reads TGCAGCGTTGAACTTTGGGACACCTCCTACGAGCAGTACTTC.

The chain is built from TRBV6-6 and TRBJ2-5; 8 bases match TRBD2. The CDR3 loop spans 16 amino acids. The V gene end was trimmed by 8 bases and the J gene end by 5 bases; junction bases not matched to a gene: 16. Germline CDR1 reads MNHNY; CDR2 reads SVGAGI (reference sequence). CDR3 nucleotides: TGTGCCAGCCGGGGGAGCGGGAGAGTGGTCTGGGAGACCCAGTACTTC. Its translation is CASRGSGRVVWETQYF.

This rearrangement joins TRBV7-2 to TRBJ2-5; D gene ambiguous. The CDR3 is 14 amino acids. V was cut by 0 bases and J by 4 bases, with 9 bases left in between. In germline, CDR1 is SGHTA, CDR2 FQGNSA. The CDR3 DNA reads as TGTGCCAGCAGCTTAGCTAGCAAGGTAGAGACCCAGTACTTC. Translating gives CASSLASKVETQYF.

CDR3 DNA sequence: TGTGCCAGCAGTTTACGGCGGGGCTCTGGGGCCAACGTCCTGACTTTC. Protein product: CASSLRRGSGANVLTF. The gene calls are TRBV28 and TRBJ2-6; TRBD2 is a possible D gene (6 bases). CDR3 length: 16 amino acids. V lost 2 bases, J lost 0 bases, and 8 bases lay in between. Germline V CDR1 and CDR2: MDHEN, SYDVKM.

This sequence joins TRBV14 and TRBJ2-1, with D maybe TRBD2 (6 bases). The CDR3 has 15 amino acids. Trimming took off 0 bases at V and 8 bases at J, with 14 bases between the two ends. CDR1 and CDR2 (germline): SGHDN, FVKESK. CDR3 nucleotides: TGTGCCAGCAGCCAAGAAGCCGGGAGAGTCGATGAGCAGTTCTTC. It codes for CASSQEAGRVDEQFF.

The CDR3 loop reads CASSLAGQGGRANSPLHF. CDR3 coding DNA: TGCGCCAGCAGCTTGGCCGGGCAGGGTGGTAGAGCGAATTCACCCCTCCACTTT. The V call is TRBV5-1, the J call TRBJ1-6; D possibly corresponds to TRBD1 (5 bases). V was shortened by 0 bases and J by 7 bases, with 20 bases between the two germline ends. Germline V CDR1 and CDR2: SGHRS, YFSETQ. This CDR3 has 18 residues.

V gene TRBV5-1 combines with J gene TRBJ1-1; 8 bases fit TRBD1. The ends lost 4 bases at V and 1 base at J; junction bases unmatched: 6. The germline gives CDR1 SGHRS, CDR2 YFSETQ. This CDR3 has 15 amino acids. Written as DNA, the CDR3 is TGCGCCAGCAGCCAAACTGACAGGGGGAACACTGAAGCTTTCTTT. Amino acid sequence: CASSQTDRGNTEAFF. Full variable domain (missing parts from reference TRBV5-1 and TRBJ1-1): KAGVTQTPRYLIKTRGQQVTLSCSPISGHRSVSWYQQTPGQGLQFLFEYFSETQRNKGNFPGRFSGRQFSNSRSEMNVSTLELGDSALYLCASSQTDRGNTEAFFGQGTRLTVV.

The genes are TRBV25-1 and TRBJ1-1; 8 positions match TRBD1. The V gene's germline CDR1 is MGHDK and CDR2 SYGVNS. This CDR3 comprises 15 residues. Trimming cost V 3 bases and J 1 base; bases outside gene matches: 4. CDR3 protein: CASSDPGQGNTEAFF. The DNA of the CDR3 is TGTGCCAGCAGTGATCCCGGACAGGGGAACACTGAAGCTTTCTTT. Supplemented by reference TRBV25-1 and TRBJ1-1, the full variable domain reads EADIYQTPRYLVIGTGKKITLECSQTMGHDKMYWYQQDPGMELHLIHYSYGVNSTEKGDLSSESTVSRIRTEHFPLTLESARPSHTSQYLCASSDPGQGNTEAFFGQGTRLTVV.

The chain combines TRBV28 with TRBJ2-3, with TRBD2 matching 8 bases. The length of the CDR3 is 16 residues. J was trimmed by 8 bases and V by 4 bases; bases with no gene match: 14. The germline gives CDR1 MDHEN, CDR2 SYDVKM. The CDR3 DNA follows: TGTGCCAGCAGTTGGGGGGACGGGAGGGGCCGAGGTACGCAGTATTTT. Its translation: CASSWGDGRGRGTQYF.

This sequence joins TRBV19 and TRBJ2-2, with unresolved D. Germline V lookup: CDR1 LNHDA, CDR2 SQIVND (reference sequence). The germline V and J ends were trimmed by 6 bases and 6 bases, with 8 bases remaining between them. The CDR3 has 12 residues. Here the CDR3 reads CASSRRAGELFF. The CDR3 DNA sequence: TGTGCCAGTAGCCGACGGGCCGGGGAGCTGTTTTTT.

The rearrangement uses TRBV18 and TRBJ2-7; TRBD2 matches 8 bases. CDR1 is KGHSH, CDR2 LQKENI, per germline. Trimming removed 6 bases from V and 1 base from J; junction bases left unmatched: 11. The CDR3 spans 16 residues. The CDR3 DNA is TGTGCCAGCTCGCCCACCTTAGGCGGGAGGTCCTACGAGCAGTACTTC. The encoded protein is CASSPTLGGRSYEQYF.

This chain uses TRBV5-1 with TRBJ1-3; TRBD1 matches at 7 bases. Germline CDR1 is SGHRS and CDR2 is YFSETQ. The junction had 5 bases not matched to a gene; V was cut back by 0 bases and J by 2 bases. There are 16 residues in the CDR3. The CDR3 sequence: CASSLGPGTAGNTIYF. The CDR3 bases are TGCGCCAGCAGCTTGGGGCCCGGGACAGCTGGAAACACCATATATTTT.

This clone was observed once. This chain joins TRBV2 and TRBJ2-5; 10 bases are shared with TRBD1. The CDR3 loop spans 15 amino acids. J was trimmed by 5 bases and V by 1 base; bases with no gene match: 4. The germline V gene has CDR1 SNHLY and CDR2 FYNNEI. CDR3 residues: CASSEGDRGRETQYF. The CDR3 bases are TGTGCCAGCAGTGAAGGGGACAGGGGTAGGGAGACCCAGTACTTC. The whole variable domain, filled in from reference TRBV2 and TRBJ2-5, reads EPEVTQTPSHQVTQMGQEVILRCVPISNHLYFYWYRQILGQKVEFLVSFYNNEISEKSEIFDDQFSVERPDGSNFTLKIRSTKLEDSAMYFCASSEGDRGRETQYFGPGTRLLVL.

The chain has TRBV6-5 and TRBJ2-1; D perhaps matches TRBD2 (5 bases). Germline values: CDR1 MNHEY, CDR2 SVGAGI. The CDR3 sequence is 14 residues long. V lost 6 bases and J 0 bases, leaving 9 bases between the germline ends. The DNA of the CDR3 is TGTGCCAGCAGGAGGAGGAGCTCCTACAATGAGCAGTTCTTC. Residues: CASRRRSSYNEQFF.

This chain connects TRBV4-3 to TRBJ2-7; D possibly corresponds to TRBD1 (7 bases). V was cut by 3 bases and J by 1 base, with 19 bases left in between. The CDR3 totals 17 residues. Per germline, CDR1 LGHNA and CDR2 YSLEER. Here the CDR3 DNA reads TGCGCCAGCAGCCAGGCGAACGGGCCAGGGGGGTCCTACGAGCAGTACTTC. It encodes CASSQANGPGGSYEQYF.

This chain links TRBV2 with TRBJ1-6, with D maybe TRBD1 (6 bases). The CDR3 is 11 amino acids. V was shortened by 6 bases and J by 14 bases, with 11 bases between the two germline ends. Germline values: CDR1 SNHLY, CDR2 FYNNEI. CDR3 loop: CASRATGTLHF. The CDR3 region has the DNA TGTGCCAGCAGAGCTACAGGGACCCTCCACTTT.

J is TRBJ2-7 and V is TRBV12-3 or TRBV12-4; no reliable D call. V lost 1 base and J lost 2, with 6 bases in between. There are 13 residues in the CDR3. The CDR3 reads CASSLGPPYEQYF. CDR3 coding DNA: TGTGCCAGCAGTTTAGGGCCTCCCTACGAGCAGTACTTC.

The chain combines TRBV7-3 with TRBJ2-5; D possibly corresponds to TRBD2 (7 bases). CDR1 and CDR2 (germline): SGHTA, FQGTGA. The germline V and J ends were trimmed by 5 bases and 7 bases, with 11 bases remaining between them. There are 12 residues in the CDR3. For the CDR3, the DNA is TGTGCCAGCAGCCCCGGGGGGCCGACCCAGTACTTC. It translates to CASSPGGPTQYF.

This sequence joins TRBV3-1 (or the pseudogene TRBV3-2) and TRBJ1-2; D is uncertain. CDR3 length: 15 amino acids. Trimming pared 2 bases from V and 0 bases from J, leaving 10 bases between. CDR1 LGHDT and CDR2 YNNKEL come from the germline V gene (reference sequence). DNA of the CDR3: TGTGCCAGCAGCCAAAATCCTACCACTAACTATGGCTACACCTTC. Translation gives CASSQNPTTNYGYTF.

This clone was counted between two and nine times. The rearrangement uses TRBV29-1 and TRBJ1-1; D is unclear. CDR3 length: 13 amino acids. Germline-derived CDR1 and CDR2 are SQVTM and ANQGSEA. Deletions cut 4 bases from V and 3 bases from J, with 12 bases between. The CDR3 bases are TGCAGCGTTGGGAGTTCGGCCTACACTGAAGCTTTCTTT. Protein: CSVGSSAYTEAFF.

Of note for this clone: The sample contains more than one DNA sequence encoding this CDR3. The rearrangement uses TRBV7-3 and TRBJ2-7; D is unclear. The germline gives CDR1 SGHTA, CDR2 FQGTGA. Trimming took off 3 bases at V and 0 bases at J, with 9 bases between the two ends. The CDR3 sequence is 14 residues long. CDR3: CASSLGPGSYEQYF. As DNA, the CDR3 is TGTGCCAGCAGCTTGGGTCCAGGCTCCTACGAGCAGTACTTC.

The rearrangement uses TRBV6-5 and TRBJ2-2; the match to TRBD1 covers 10 bases. Germline V lookup: CDR1 MNHEY, CDR2 SVGAGI. The CDR3 has 16 residues. The trim removed 4 bases at V and 6 bases at J, leaving 8 bases unmatched. The CDR3 region is CASSSIRQGAAGELFF. Written as DNA, the CDR3 is TGTGCCAGCAGTTCGATTAGACAGGGGGCGGCCGGGGAGCTGTTTTTT.